This paragraph covers one T cell receptor beta chain sequence. Its antigen remains unidentified. Other nucleotide sequences in the sample specify the same CDR3. This entry comes from a study of OX40 agonist ivuxolimab in advanced cancers. Assay: immunoSEQ multiplex PCR; the TCRdb copy retains only in-frame clones and omits some. This sample has 40,000 to 55,000 clones; 65% to 90% occur once, and the top ten carry 2% to 2.5%. Regarding the study as a whole: A proportion of nonresponders additionally exhibited low normalized T-cell clonal expansion.

Sample: CD4+ or CD8+ T cells sorted from blood, taken in a trial of the OX40 agonist ivuxolimab. The TCR comes from an adult with an advanced solid tumor such as melanoma, head and neck, liver or kidney cancer.

The CDR3 loop reads CASSHPDRREAFF. CDR3 nucleotide sequence: TGTGCCAGCAGTCACCCAGACAGGAGAGAAGCTTTCTTT. This chain connects TRBV11-1 to TRBJ1-1, with D perhaps TRBD1 (6 bases). Trimming took off 6 bases at V and 8 bases at J, with 16 bases between the two ends. Germline values: CDR1 SGHAT, CDR2 FQDESV (reference sequence). CDR3 length: 13 residues.